The 13 T cell receptor beta chains below were found in one sample sequenced in a study of T cell changes during pregnancy in multiple sclerosis. Sequenced by immunoSEQ multiplex PCR; TCRdb stores in-frame clones only, minus some. Found here are approximately 20,000 clones, 70% to 90% of them singletons; the top ten hold about 7.5%. The material was CD8+ T cells from peripheral blood mononuclear cells, obtained in the second trimester of pregnancy. The receptor source for this set is a female donor in good health, enrolled as a control in a pregnancy study.

The rearrangement joins TRBV13 to TRBJ2-7, with 7 bases that match TRBD2. The junction had 2 bases not matched to a gene; V was cut back by 2 bases and J by 1 base. The germline V gene has CDR1 PRHDT and CDR2 FYEKMQ (reference sequence). There are 14 residues in the CDR3. The CDR3 sequence: CASSLSGESYEQYF. In nucleotides, the CDR3 is TGTGCCAGCAGCTTAAGCGGGGAATCCTACGAGCAGTACTTC.

J is TRBJ2-1 and V is TRBV4-2, with TRBD2 identical over 12 bases. Germline-derived CDR1 and CDR2 are LGHNA and YNFKEQ. Trimming at V came to 0 bases and at J to 3 bases, leaving 9 bases not matched to a gene. CDR3 length: 19 amino acids. In DNA form, the CDR3 reads TGTGCCAGCAGCCAAGATCACCCTAGCGGGAGGGAGGGCTACAATGAGCAGTTCTTC. It specifies CASSQDHPSGREGYNEQFF.

For the CDR3, the DNA is TGTGCCAGCAGCGTAGAGAGGGATAACTATGGCTACACCTTC. This translates into CASSVERDNYGYTF. This chain uses TRBV9 with TRBJ1-2; D call uncertain. V dropped 0 bases and J dropped 1 base, with 7 bases sitting between them. The CDR3 sequence is 14 residues long. The germline gives CDR1 SGDLS, CDR2 YYNGEE.

The V gene is TRBV11-3, the J gene TRBJ2-7, with TRBD1 identical over 8 bases. This CDR3 region has 15 residues. Germline values: CDR1 SGHNT, CDR2 YENEEA. Trimming took 5 bases from V and 1 from J; bases not matched to a gene: 7. Here the CDR3 reads CASSPGTGQSYEQYF. In DNA form, the CDR3 reads TGTGCCAGCAGCCCCGGGACAGGCCAGTCCTACGAGCAGTACTTC.

Only one count was recorded for this clone. The rearrangement uses TRBV7-8 and TRBJ2-7; 8 bases map to TRBD1. Trimming removed 4 bases from V and 1 base from J; junction bases left unmatched: 6. Germline assignment: CDR1 SGHVS and CDR2 FQNEAQ. There are 15 residues in the CDR3. The CDR3, as DNA: TGTGCCAGCAGCTCTCGACAGGGGCCATCCTACGAGCAGTACTTC. Translation gives CASSSRQGPSYEQYF. Variable domain in full (rest from reference TRBV7-8 and TRBJ2-7): GAGVSQSPRYKVAKRGQDVALRCDPISGHVSLFWYQQALGQGPEFLTYFQNEAQLDKSGLPSDRFFAERPEGSVSTLKIQRTQQEDSAVYLCASSSRQGPSYEQYFGPGTRLTVT.

The CDR3 nucleotides are TGTGCCAGCAGCTTAGCACAGAACACTGAAGCTTTCTTT. It specifies CASSLAQNTEAFF. The rearrangement links TRBV11-3 to TRBJ1-1; D call uncertain. Per germline, CDR1 SGHNT and CDR2 YENEEA. Between the trimmed V and J ends, which lost 1 base and 1 base, there was a span of 4 bases. The CDR3 has 13 residues.

The chain recombines TRBV6-6 with TRBJ2-2; D is unclear. CDR1 is MNHNY, CDR2 SVGAGI, per germline (reference sequence). The V end was cut by 1 base, the J end by 4 bases, with 10 bases between. The CDR3 has 15 residues. As DNA, the CDR3 is TGTGCCAGCAGTTACTTAGGCGGCCTCACCGGGGAGCTGTTTTTT. Translation: CASSYLGGLTGELFF.

CDR3 bases: TGTGCCAGCAGTGACGCCCTAGGTACGCCCACAGATACGCAGTATTTT. Translated: CASSDALGTPTDTQYF. The chain employs TRBV6-4 and TRBJ2-3; D unclear. Germline V gene lookup returns CDR1 MRHNA and CDR2 SNTAGT. Trimming stripped 2 bases from V and 2 bases from J, with 14 bases between. CDR3 length equals 16 residues.

The V gene is TRBV15, the J gene TRBJ2-3; TRBD2 agrees at 9 bases. Germline CDR1 and CDR2: LNHNV and YYDKDF (reference sequence). V lost 0 bases, J lost 3 bases, and 1 base stayed unmatched. The CDR3 spans 15 residues. DNA for the CDR3: TGTGCCACCAGCAGAGACGCGGGAGGGACAGATACGCAGTATTTT. Amino acid sequence: CATSRDAGGTDTQYF.

This clone was recorded once. This chain joins TRBV30 and TRBJ1-6; D is perhaps TRBD1 (6 bases). The CDR3 is made up of 18 amino acids. Germline V gives CDR1 GTSNPN, CDR2 SVGIG (reference sequence). V shed 4 bases and J shed 0 bases, with 19 bases lying between them. CDR3 in amino acids: CAWKWGGTESSYNSPLHF. The CDR3 region has the DNA TGTGCCTGGAAATGGGGGGGCACCGAGAGCTCCTATAATTCACCCCTCCACTTT.

The chain recombines TRBV27 with TRBJ2-5, with 10 bases lining up with TRBD2. J gave up 5 bases and V 6 bases, and 6 bases lay outside the gene matches. There are 14 residues in the CDR3. Germline CDR1 MNHEY, CDR2 SMNVEV (reference sequence). CDR3 loop: CASRRTSGGETQYF. As DNA, the CDR3 is TGTGCCAGCAGAAGGACTAGCGGAGGTGAGACCCAGTACTTC.

The chain carries TRBV15 and TRBJ2-7, with TRBD1 as a possible D gene (6 bases). This CDR3 is built from 15 residues. Germline-derived CDR1 and CDR2 are LNHNV and YYDKDF (reference sequence). V lost 0 bases and J 4 bases, leaving 13 bases between the germline ends. CDR3 coding DNA: TGTGCCACCAGCAGAGATCAGGGGATATATTACGAGCAGTACTTC. Translation: CATSRDQGIYYEQYF.

CDR3 DNA sequence: TGTGCCAGCAGTTTTGTAGCGGGGGCCTCCTACGAGCAGTACTTC. Residues: CASSFVAGASYEQYF. The chain uses TRBV28 and TRBJ2-7, with 9 bases that match TRBD2. Unmatched junction bases numbered 3, after V lost 3 bases and J lost 0 bases. The CDR3 runs 15 residues. Per the germline V gene, CDR1 is MDHEN and CDR2 is SYDVKM.